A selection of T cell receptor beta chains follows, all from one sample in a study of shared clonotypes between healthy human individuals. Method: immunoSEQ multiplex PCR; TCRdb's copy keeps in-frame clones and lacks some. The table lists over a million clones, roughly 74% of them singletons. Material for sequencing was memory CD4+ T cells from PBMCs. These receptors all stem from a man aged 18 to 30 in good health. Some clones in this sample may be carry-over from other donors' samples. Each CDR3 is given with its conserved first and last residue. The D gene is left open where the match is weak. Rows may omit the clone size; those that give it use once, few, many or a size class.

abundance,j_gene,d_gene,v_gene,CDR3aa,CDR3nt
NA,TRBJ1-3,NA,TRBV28,CASSSAPGTFGNTIYF,TGTGCCAGCAGTTCCGCCCCGGGCACCTTTGGAAACACCATATATTTT
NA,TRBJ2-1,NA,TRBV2,CARDNEQFF,TGTGCCAGAGACAATGAGCAGTTCTTC
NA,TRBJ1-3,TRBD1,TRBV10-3,CAAQPDRVGNTIYF,TGTGCCGCCCAGCCTGACAGGGTTGGAAACACCATATATTTT
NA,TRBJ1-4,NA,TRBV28,CASSTTGSHEKLFF,TGTGCCAGCAGTACCACAGGCTCGCATGAAAAACTGTTTTTT
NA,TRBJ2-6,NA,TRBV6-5,CASSYGGTGANVLTF,TGTGCCAGCAGTTACGGCGGGACTGGGGCCAACGTCCTGACTTTC
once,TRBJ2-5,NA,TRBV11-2,CASSFGNQETQYF,TGTGCCAGCAGCTTCGGCAACCAAGAGACCCAGTACTTC
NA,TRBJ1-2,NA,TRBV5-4,CASSAAGAVGGYTF,TGTGCCAGCAGCGCCGCCGGGGCCGTGGGTGGCTACACCTTC
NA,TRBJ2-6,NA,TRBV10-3,CAIKSSRGANVLTF,TGTGCCATCAAAAGTAGCCGTGGGGCCAACGTCCTGACTTTC
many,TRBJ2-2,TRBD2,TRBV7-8,CASSWASGNTGELFF,TGTGCCAGCAGCTGGGCTAGCGGGAACACCGGGGAGCTGTTTTTT
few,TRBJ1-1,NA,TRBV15,CATSRDSRVTEAFF,TGTGCCACCAGCAGAGACAGTAGGGTCACTGAAGCTTTCTTT